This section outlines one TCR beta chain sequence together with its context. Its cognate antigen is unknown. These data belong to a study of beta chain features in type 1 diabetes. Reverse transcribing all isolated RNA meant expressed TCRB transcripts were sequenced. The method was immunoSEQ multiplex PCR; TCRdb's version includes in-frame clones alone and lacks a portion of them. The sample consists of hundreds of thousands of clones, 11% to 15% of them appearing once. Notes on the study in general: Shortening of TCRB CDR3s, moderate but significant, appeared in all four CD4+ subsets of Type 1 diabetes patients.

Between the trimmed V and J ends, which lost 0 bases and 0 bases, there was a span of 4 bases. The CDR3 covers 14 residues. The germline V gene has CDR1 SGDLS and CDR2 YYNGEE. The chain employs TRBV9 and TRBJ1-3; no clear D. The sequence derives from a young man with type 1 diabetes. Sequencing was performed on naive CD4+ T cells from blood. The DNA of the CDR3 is TGTGCCAGCAGCGTAGCCTTCTCTGGAAACACCATATATTTT. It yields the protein CASSVAFSGNTIYF.